Each of the 2 T cell receptor beta chains below was sequenced from the same sample in a study of shared clonotypes between healthy human individuals. Sequenced by immunoSEQ multiplex PCR; TCRdb stores in-frame clones only, minus some. The profile shows about 2,200,000 clones, 85% to 95% of them singletons. Positively selected for CCR7, the CD45RO-negative cells used as naive CD8 cells excluded terminally differentiated effector memory CD45RA+ cells. Sequencing input: naive CD8+ T cells from PBMCs. The receptors were gathered from a man aged 18 to 29 in good health. Some clones in this sample may be carry-over from other donors' samples.

This clone has only one observation. The junction shows a germline mismatch at one end, possibly a read error. Different DNA sequences within this sample yield the same CDR3. The genes are TRBV5-6 and TRBJ1-1, with 8 bases that match TRBD1. The CDR3 totals 14 residues. Germline values: CDR1 SGHDT, CDR2 YYEEEE. The CDR3 DNA reads TGCGCCAGCAGCCCTACAGGGGGTTCCACTGAAGCTTTCTTT. Encoded protein: CASSPTGGSTEAFF.

This clone was recorded once. The rearrangement uses TRBV13 and TRBJ1-3, with D possibly being TRBD1 (5 bases). V lost 5 bases and J lost 0, with 8 bases in between. The CDR3 has 14 amino acids. Per germline, CDR1 PRHDT and CDR2 FYEKMQ (reference sequence). The CDR3 protein is CASSLGTSGNTIYF. CDR3 nucleotide sequence: TGTGCCAGCAGCCTCGGGACCTCTGGAAACACCATATATTTT.